This T cell receptor beta chain is drawn from a study of control samples from healthy donors and cancer patients (dated by TCRdb to 2020 to 2021). The library was prepared using the immunoSEQ multiplex PCR assay. Sourced from immuneACCESS, this table was stored by TCRdb with only in-frame sequences that have V and J called. A share of the clones is absent; for the studies checked, an unresolved V gene accounts for under half, and the remainder has no known explanation. The sample yields about 160,000 clones; about 94% were counted once. In total, the top ten clones hold 0.65% to 0.75% of the sample. A remark on this clone: It has no known antigen specificity. No qualities accompany the bases; no much larger clone lies one base away.

Taken from cysteine to phenylalanine, the CDR3 has 13 residues. The entry retains the CDR3 DNA only, 39 bases that are in frame from base 1. CDR1 and CDR2 were assigned from the germline V gene (reference sequence) as GTSNPN and SVGIG. V is pared back by 2 bases and J by 13 bases, with 17 bases lying between the germline termini. This sequence originates from a woman younger than 45 in good health. What was sequenced was blood. This chain joins TRBV30 to TRBJ1-4; a confident D gene designation cannot be given. CDR3 reads: CAWSYPAATRLFF. The DNA sequence is given as TGTGCCTGGAGTTACCCTGCTGCAACCAGACTGTTTTTT. Reference TRBV30 and TRBJ1-4 proteins supply the regions before and after the CDR3; the full variable domain is: SQTIHQWPATLVQPVGSPLSLECTVEGTSNPNLYWYRQAAGRGLQLLFYSVGIGQISSEVPQNLSASRPQDRQFILSSKKLLLSDSGFYLCAWSYPAATRLFFGSGTQLSVL.